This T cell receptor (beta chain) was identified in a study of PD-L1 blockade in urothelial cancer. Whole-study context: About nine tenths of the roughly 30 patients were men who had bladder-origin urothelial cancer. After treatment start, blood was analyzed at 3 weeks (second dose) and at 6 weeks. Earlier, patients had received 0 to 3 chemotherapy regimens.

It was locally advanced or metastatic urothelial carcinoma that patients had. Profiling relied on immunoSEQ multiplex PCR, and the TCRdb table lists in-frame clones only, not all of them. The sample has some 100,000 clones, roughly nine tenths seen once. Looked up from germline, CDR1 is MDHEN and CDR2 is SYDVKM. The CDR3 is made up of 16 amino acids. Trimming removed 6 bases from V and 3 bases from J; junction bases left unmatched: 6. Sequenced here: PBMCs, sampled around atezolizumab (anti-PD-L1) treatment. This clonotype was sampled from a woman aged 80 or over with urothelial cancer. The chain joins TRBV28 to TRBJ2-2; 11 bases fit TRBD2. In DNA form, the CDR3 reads TGTGCCAGCAGACCTCGACTAGCGGGACACACCGGGGAGCTGTTTTTT. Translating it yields CASRPRLAGHTGELFF.